This entry describes one T cell receptor beta chain. Its specificity is unknown. The entry originates in a study of cytomegalovirus exposure and HLA in healthy donors. Overall study: The roughly 120 validation repertoires matched the 650 to 850 first-cohort repertoires in platform, a later analysis reported. Notes on the study in general: Most sequenced TCRs were rare (though some public TCRs occurred in many donors). With high specificity and sensitivity, the classifier reportedly diagnosed cytomegalovirus status.

The CDR3 spans 14 residues. In germline, CDR1 is MNHEY, CDR2 SVGAGI. V shed 6 bases and J 7 bases; nucleotides not matched to a gene: 6. The assay was immunoSEQ multiplex PCR, and TCRdb's table has in-frame clones only and misses some. The data contain around 91,000 clones, about 94% of them singletons. This receptor was obtained from a woman under 40 in good health and CMV-seropositive. The V gene is TRBV6-5, the J gene TRBJ2-2; TRBD2 agrees at 9 bases. Input material: PBMCs. Here the CDR3 reads CASSGTSRVGELFF. Here the CDR3 DNA reads TGTGCCAGCAGCGGGACTAGCCGGGTCGGGGAGCTGTTTTTT.